The following is a TCR beta chain sequence with its context. The antigen remains unidentified. This sample is part of a study of T cell responses to AZD1222 COVID-19 vaccine. J lost 0 bases, V lost 7 bases, and 5 bases had no gene match. Looked up from germline, CDR1 is WSHSY and CDR2 is SAAADI. This CDR3 contains 15 residues. Study findings and constraints: Nearly half of spike-specific TCRs reportedly target unmutated variant regions. Vaccine-associated CD4 TCRs ranged over spike, dominating at 160-218 and 743-854. Only five or six AZD1222 recipients tested seropositive at baseline.

The method was immunoSEQ multiplex PCR; TCRdb's version includes in-frame clones alone and lacks a portion of them. The sample records 100,000 or so clones, nearly 90% being singletons. This sequence joins TRBV10-2 and TRBJ1-2; 10 nucleotides match TRBD1. The origin of this receptor is an adult in good health. This material consisted of peripheral blood, taken on day 0 of AZD1222 vaccination. The CDR3 reads CASIGGQGTNYGYTF. The CDR3 DNA sequence: TGCGCCAGCATCGGGGGACAGGGGACTAACTATGGCTACACCTTC.